This entry describes one T cell receptor beta chain. Its target is not known. Per the germline V gene, CDR1 is SGHTA and CDR2 is FQGNSA. Trimming removed 2 bases at V and 2 bases at J, with 6 bases between. CDR3 size: 13 residues. The table came from immunoSEQ multiplex PCR; TCRdb's copy has only in-frame clones and leaves some out. The profile shows tens of thousands of clones, around 90% of them singletons. These data originate in a study of monozygotic twins with cystic fibrosis. At the level of the study: With about 16 PCR cycles, barcoded libraries came from about 2.9 micrograms of fragmented DNA. General study findings and limits: V usage most resembled the co-twin in 13 of 16 pairs. Low clonality (median around 0.0095) suggested a mostly naive repertoire. Nucleotide-identical clonotype sharing was significantly higher within monozygotic CF twin pairs than between unrelated CF individuals.

This TCR came from a girl aged 2 to 10 with cystic fibrosis. The rearrangement joins TRBV7-2 to TRBJ1-2; no definite D call. Sample: blood. CDR3 residues: CASSLRQNYGYTF. For the CDR3, the DNA is TGTGCCAGCAGCTTACGGCAAAACTATGGCTACACCTTC. The variable domain in full, with the rest retrieved from reference TRBV7-2 and TRBJ1-2, is GAGVSQSPSNKVTEKGKDVELRCDPISGHTALYWYRQSLGQGLEFLIYFQGNSAPDKSGLPSDRFSAERTGGSVSTLTIQRTQQEDSAVYLCASSLRQNYGYTFGSGTRLTVV.